One TCR beta chain is described in this entry. CDR3 length: 15 residues. Per germline, CDR1 MDHEN and CDR2 SYDVKM. V was clipped by 8 bases and J by 1 base, with 15 bases between them. As handled by the study authors: Counts of nucleated cells, estimated from reference gene primer amplification, were obtained. Clones were sequenced by immunoSEQ multiplex PCR, and TCRdb holds only the in-frame ones, with some missing. V and J calls and clone size are those listed in that table; D and trimming were worked out from the DNA. The sample gives over 200,000 clones, about 90% of which show up once; 1.5% to 2% is in the top ten. The data were obtained in a study of blood T cell repertoires in COVID-19. Study overall: Spain, Italy and the United States supplied samples that represented acute and convalescent COVID-19. The cDNA or gDNA used as material had been derived from T cells, B-cell-depleted T cells, or PBMCs.

This TCR came from a man aged 40-50 years with active or convalescent COVID-19. The sample was peripheral blood. V is TRBV28 and J is TRBJ1-5, with D perhaps matching TRBD1 (5 bases). The CDR3 DNA follows: TGTGCCAGCTTTCCTTTGGGGCGGAGCAATCAGCCCCAGCATTTT. This translates into CASFPLGRSNQPQHF.